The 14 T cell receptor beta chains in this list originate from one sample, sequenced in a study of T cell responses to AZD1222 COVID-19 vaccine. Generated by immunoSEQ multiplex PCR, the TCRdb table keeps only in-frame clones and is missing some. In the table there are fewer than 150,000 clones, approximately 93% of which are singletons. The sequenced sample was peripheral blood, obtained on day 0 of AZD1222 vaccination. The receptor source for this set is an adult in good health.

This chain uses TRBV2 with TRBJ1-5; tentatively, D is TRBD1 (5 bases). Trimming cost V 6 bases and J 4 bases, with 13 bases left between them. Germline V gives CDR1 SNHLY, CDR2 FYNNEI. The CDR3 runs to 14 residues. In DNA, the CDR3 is TGTGCCAGCAGGGGAAGGGGACGGAATCAGCCCCAGCATTTT. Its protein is CASRGRGRNQPQHF.

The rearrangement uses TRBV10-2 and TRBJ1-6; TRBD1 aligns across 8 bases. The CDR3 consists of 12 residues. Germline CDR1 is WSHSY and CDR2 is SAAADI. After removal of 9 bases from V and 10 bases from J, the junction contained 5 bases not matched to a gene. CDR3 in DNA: TGCGCCAGAGGACAGGGATCATCACCCCTCCACTTT. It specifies CARGQGSSPLHF.

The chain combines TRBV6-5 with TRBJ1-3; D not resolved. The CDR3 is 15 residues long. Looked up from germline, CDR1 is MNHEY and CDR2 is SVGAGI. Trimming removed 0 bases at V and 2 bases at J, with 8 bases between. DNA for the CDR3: TGTGCCAGCAGTTACTCGTGGAGGGCTGGAAACACCATATATTTT. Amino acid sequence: CASSYSWRAGNTIYF.

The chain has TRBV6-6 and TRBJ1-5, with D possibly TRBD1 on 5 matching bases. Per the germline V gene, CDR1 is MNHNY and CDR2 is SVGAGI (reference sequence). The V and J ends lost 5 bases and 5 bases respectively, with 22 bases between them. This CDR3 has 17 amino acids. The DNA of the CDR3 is TGTGCCAGCAGTCGGGCTGGCGGGCAGGGATCTGATCAGCCCCAGCATTTT. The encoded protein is CASSRAGGQGSDQPQHF.

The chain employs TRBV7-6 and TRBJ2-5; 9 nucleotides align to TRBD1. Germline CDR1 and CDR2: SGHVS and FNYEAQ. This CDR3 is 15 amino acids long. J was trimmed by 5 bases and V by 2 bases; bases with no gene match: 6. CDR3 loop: CASSLRDRAFETQYF. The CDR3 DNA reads TGTGCCAGCAGCTTAAGGGACAGGGCGTTTGAGACCCAGTACTTC.

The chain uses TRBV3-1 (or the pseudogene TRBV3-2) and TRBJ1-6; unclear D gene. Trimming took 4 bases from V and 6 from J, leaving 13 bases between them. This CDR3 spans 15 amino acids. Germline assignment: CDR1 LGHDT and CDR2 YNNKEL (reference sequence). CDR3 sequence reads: CASSLSGLSNSPLHF. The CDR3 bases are TGTGCCAGCAGCCTGTCCGGGTTAAGTAATTCACCCCTCCACTTT.

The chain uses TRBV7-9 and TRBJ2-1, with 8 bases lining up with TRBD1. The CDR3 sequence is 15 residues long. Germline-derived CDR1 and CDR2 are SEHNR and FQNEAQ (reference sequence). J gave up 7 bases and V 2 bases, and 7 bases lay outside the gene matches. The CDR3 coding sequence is TGTGCCAGCAGCTTACCGGGGACAGGAGGGAATGAGCAGTTCTTC. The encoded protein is CASSLPGTGGNEQFF.

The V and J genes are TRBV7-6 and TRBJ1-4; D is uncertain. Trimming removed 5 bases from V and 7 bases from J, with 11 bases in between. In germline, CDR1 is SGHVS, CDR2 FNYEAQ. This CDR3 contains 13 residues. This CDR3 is CASSLNSGEKLFF. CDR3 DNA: TGTGCCAGCAGCCTTAATTCGGGTGAAAAACTGTTTTTT.

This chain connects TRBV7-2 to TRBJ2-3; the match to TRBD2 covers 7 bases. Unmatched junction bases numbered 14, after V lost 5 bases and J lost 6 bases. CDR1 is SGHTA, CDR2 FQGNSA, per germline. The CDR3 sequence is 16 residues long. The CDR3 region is CASSRAGGGPSDTQYF. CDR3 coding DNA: TGTGCCAGCAGCAGAGCTGGCGGGGGACCCTCGGATACGCAGTATTTT.

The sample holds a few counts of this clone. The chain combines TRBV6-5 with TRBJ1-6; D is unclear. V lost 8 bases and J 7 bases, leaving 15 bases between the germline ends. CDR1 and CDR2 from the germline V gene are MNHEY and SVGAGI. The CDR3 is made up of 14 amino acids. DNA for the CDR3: TGTGCCAGCTTAGAATGGGTCGGCAATTCACCCCTCCACTTT. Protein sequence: CASLEWVGNSPLHF.

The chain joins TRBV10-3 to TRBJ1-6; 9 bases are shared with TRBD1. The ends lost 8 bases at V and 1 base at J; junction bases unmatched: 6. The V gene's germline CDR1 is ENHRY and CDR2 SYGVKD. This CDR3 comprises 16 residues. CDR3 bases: TGTGCCATCTCCCGGGGACAGGGATCCTATAATTCACCCCTCCACTTT. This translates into CAISRGQGSYNSPLHF.

CDR3: CASSPSTQETQYF. In nucleotides, the CDR3 is TGCGCCAGCAGCCCTTCCACCCAAGAGACCCAGTACTTC. This rearrangement joins TRBV10-1 to TRBJ2-5; unclear D gene. This CDR3 spans 13 amino acids. Germline assignment: CDR1 WNHNN and CDR2 SYGVQD (reference sequence). Trimming removed 6 bases from V and 1 base from J, with 9 bases in between.

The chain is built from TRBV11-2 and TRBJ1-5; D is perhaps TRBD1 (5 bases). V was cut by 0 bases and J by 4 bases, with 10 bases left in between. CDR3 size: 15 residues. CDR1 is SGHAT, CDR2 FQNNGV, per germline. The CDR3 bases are TGTGCCAGCAGCTTAGACCAGGGATGGAATCAGCCCCAGCATTTT. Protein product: CASSLDQGWNQPQHF. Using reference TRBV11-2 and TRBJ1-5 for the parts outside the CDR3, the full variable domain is EAGVAQSPRYKIIEKRQSVAFWCNPISGHATLYWYQQILGQGPKLLIQFQNNGVVDDSQLPKDRFSAERLKGVDSTLKIQPAKLEDSAVYLCASSLDQGWNQPQHFGDGTRLSIL.

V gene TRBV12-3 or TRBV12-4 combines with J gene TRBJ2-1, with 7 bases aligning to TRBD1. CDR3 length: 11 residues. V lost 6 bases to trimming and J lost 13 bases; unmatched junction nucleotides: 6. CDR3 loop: CASSLGQLQFF. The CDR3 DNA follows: TGTGCCAGCAGCCTGGGACAGCTCCAGTTCTTC.